The rows below give T cell receptor beta chains drawn from one sample of a study of blood T cells in healthy people across ages. TCRdb recomputed calls from the 5' RACE reads with MiXCR, one row per CDR3 protein. The sample holds approximately 1.5 million distinct CDR3 sequences, approximately 39% seen once. What was sequenced was blood. All receptors derive from a woman aged 18-29 years in good health. Both conserved end residues are part of each CDR3. Each record gives: J gene, D gene, clone size, V gene, CDR3 protein, CDR3 DNA. A D gene is named only where the DNA matches it firmly. Only part of the rows carry a size: once, few, many, or a class if the clone is expanded.

>TRBJ2-1|TRBD2|NA|TRBV9
CASSVGGGRGNEQFF
TGTGCCAGCAGCGTAGGAGGCGGGAGAGGCAATGAGCAGTTCTTC
>TRBJ2-4|NA|NA|TRBV19
CASSIPRGGKNIQYF
TGTGCCAGTAGTATACCCCGGGGAGGTAAAAACATTCAGTACTTC
>TRBJ2-7|NA|NA|TRBV10-1
CASRDPGSSYEQYF
TGCGCCAGCAGGGATCCAGGGAGCTCCTACGAGCAGTACTTC
>TRBJ1-1|NA|many|TRBV5-6
CASSFGLGTEAFF
TGTGCCAGCAGCTTTGGACTGGGTACTGAAGCTTTCTTT
>TRBJ1-2|NA|NA|TRBV6-2/TRBV6-3
CASRSGAGNYGYTF
TGTGCCAGCAGGTCAGGAGCCGGGAACTATGGCTACACCTTC
>TRBJ1-6|NA|few|TRBV4-1
CASQPGWADNSPLHF
TGCGCCAGTCAACCAGGATGGGCCGATAATTCACCCCTCCACTTT
>TRBJ2-1|TRBD1|few|TRBV3-1
CASSLLGTDTSEQFF
TGTGCCAGCAGCCTCCTAGGGACAGATACTAGTGAGCAGTTCTTC
>TRBJ2-1|TRBD2|few|TRBV13
CASSPPGLALSSYNEQFF
TGTGCCAGCAGCCCCCCGGGACTAGCGCTAAGCTCCTACAATGAGCAGTTCTTC
>TRBJ2-3|TRBD2|NA|TRBV10-3
CAIGLAGGYTDTQYF
TGTGCCATCGGACTAGCGGGGGGTTACACAGATACGCAGTATTTT
>TRBJ2-3|TRBD1|NA|TRBV4-1
CASSQRGPDTQYF
TGCGCCAGCAGCCAGAGGGGGCCCGATACGCAGTATTTT
>TRBJ2-7|TRBD2|NA|TRBV12-3/TRBV12-4
CASSESGRVHEQYF
TGTGCCAGCAGTGAAAGCGGGAGGGTACACGAGCAGTACTTC
>TRBJ2-1|TRBD1|NA|TRBV12-5
CASGWGDRGLGNEQFF
TGTGCTAGTGGTTGGGGAGACAGGGGTTTAGGGAATGAGCAGTTCTTC
>TRBJ2-1|TRBD2|NA|TRBV11-2
CASSPGGETYNEQFF
TGTGCCAGCAGCCCCGGGGGGGAGACCTACAATGAGCAGTTCTTC
>TRBJ1-5|TRBD1|NA|TRBV2
CASSDLSAQGLNQPQHF
TGTGCCAGCAGTGATTTATCGGCACAGGGGTTGAATCAGCCCCAGCATTTT
>TRBJ1-2|NA|NA|TRBV27
CASSTLGREQGGYGYTF
TGTGCCAGCAGCACCCTAGGAAGGGAACAGGGCGGGTATGGCTACACCTTC
>TRBJ1-1|NA|NA|TRBV21-1
CASSKDSVNTEAFF
TGTGCCAGCAGCAAAGACTCAGTGAACACTGAAGCTTTCTTT
>TRBJ2-7|NA|NA|TRBV15
CATSRDFFHEQYF
TGTGCCACCAGCAGAGACTTTTTCCACGAGCAGTACTTC
>TRBJ1-6|TRBD1|NA|TRBV12-3/TRBV12-4
CASRRTGVGSPLHF
TGTGCCAGCAGAAGGACAGGAGTTGGATCACCCCTCCACTTT
>TRBJ2-2|NA|NA|TRBV24-1
CATSESQIGELFF
TGTGCCACCAGTGAGTCCCAGATTGGGGAGCTGTTTTTT
>TRBJ2-1|NA|NA|TRBV4-1
CASSQFYGGTTYNEQFF
TGCGCCAGCAGCCAATTCTACGGGGGCACTACCTACAATGAGCAGTTCTTC
>TRBJ2-1|NA|NA|TRBV3-1
CASTGPASPYNEQFF
TGTGCCAGCACTGGGCCAGCTAGCCCCTACAATGAGCAGTTCTTC
>TRBJ1-1|NA|NA|TRBV6-2/TRBV6-3
CASRLLPTAVNTEAFF
TGTGCCAGCAGACTACTCCCCACGGCTGTGAACACTGAAGCTTTCTTT
>TRBJ2-5|NA|few|TRBV7-9
CASSTRAIEETQYF
TGTGCCAGCAGCACCCGCGCGATAGAAGAGACCCAGTACTTC
>TRBJ1-1|NA|NA|TRBV5-1
CASSWAGATEAFF
TGCGCCAGCAGCTGGGCGGGGGCCACTGAAGCTTTCTTT
>TRBJ2-5|NA|NA|TRBV7-9
CASSSQWGYDEQYF
TGTGCCAGCAGCTCACAGTGGGGGTATGATGAGCAGTACTTC